This paragraph reports one TCR beta chain. What it recognizes is unknown. The CDR3 covers 14 residues. Looked up from germline, CDR1 is SEHNR and CDR2 is FQNEAQ (reference sequence). Trimming left V 10 bases short and J 1 base short, with 16 bases between. This sample is drawn from a study of T cell responses to AZD1222 COVID-19 vaccine. Across the whole study: Researchers grouped second doses given at about 4 or about 12 weeks into one pool. Study-wide findings and caveats: The repertoires were collected only after the peak T cell response. In a largely white British group with more females than males, clonal diversity was possibly underestimated. Dominant CD4 TCR responses targeted spike regions 160-218 and 743-854.

Sequencing used immunoSEQ multiplex PCR; TCRdb keeps in-frame clones, though not all of them. In the table there are under 200,000 clones, 91% of which are singletons. This specimen consisted of peripheral blood, obtained on day 0 of AZD1222 vaccination. The chain joins TRBV7-9 to TRBJ1-1; D gene ambiguous. The receptor was isolated from an adult in good health. The CDR3 DNA reads TGTGCCACCCGTCGTGAGGGCCCGAACACTGAAGCTTTCTTT. It yields the protein CATRREGPNTEAFF.